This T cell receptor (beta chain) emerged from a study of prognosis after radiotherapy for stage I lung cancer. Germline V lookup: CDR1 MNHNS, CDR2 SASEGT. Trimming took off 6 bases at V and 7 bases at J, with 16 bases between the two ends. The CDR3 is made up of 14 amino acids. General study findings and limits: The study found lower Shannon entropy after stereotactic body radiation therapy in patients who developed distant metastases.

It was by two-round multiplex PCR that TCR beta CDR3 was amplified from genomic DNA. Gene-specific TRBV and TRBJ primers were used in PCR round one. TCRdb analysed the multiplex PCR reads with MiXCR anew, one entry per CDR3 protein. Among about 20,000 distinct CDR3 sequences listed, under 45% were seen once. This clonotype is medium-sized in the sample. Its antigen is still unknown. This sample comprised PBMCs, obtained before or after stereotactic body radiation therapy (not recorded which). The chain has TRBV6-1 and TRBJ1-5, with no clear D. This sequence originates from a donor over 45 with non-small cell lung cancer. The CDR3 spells CASSARGRRQPQHF. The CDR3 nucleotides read TGTGCCAGCAGCGCCAGAGGGCGCCGGCAGCCCCAGCATTTT.